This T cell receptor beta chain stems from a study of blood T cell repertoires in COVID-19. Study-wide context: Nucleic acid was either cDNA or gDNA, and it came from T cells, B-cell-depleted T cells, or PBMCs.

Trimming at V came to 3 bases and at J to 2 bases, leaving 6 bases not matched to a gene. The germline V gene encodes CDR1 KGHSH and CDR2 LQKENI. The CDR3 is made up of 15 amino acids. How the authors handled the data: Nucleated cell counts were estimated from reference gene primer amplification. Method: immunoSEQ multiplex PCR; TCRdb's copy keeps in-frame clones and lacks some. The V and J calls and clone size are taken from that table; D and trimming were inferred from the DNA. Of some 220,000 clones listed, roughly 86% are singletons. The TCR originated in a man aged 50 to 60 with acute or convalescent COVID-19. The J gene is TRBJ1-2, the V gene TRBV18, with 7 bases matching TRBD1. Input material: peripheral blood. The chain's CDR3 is CASSPRTGTNYGYTF. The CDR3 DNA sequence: TGTGCCAGCTCACCTAGGACAGGCACGAACTATGGCTACACCTTC.